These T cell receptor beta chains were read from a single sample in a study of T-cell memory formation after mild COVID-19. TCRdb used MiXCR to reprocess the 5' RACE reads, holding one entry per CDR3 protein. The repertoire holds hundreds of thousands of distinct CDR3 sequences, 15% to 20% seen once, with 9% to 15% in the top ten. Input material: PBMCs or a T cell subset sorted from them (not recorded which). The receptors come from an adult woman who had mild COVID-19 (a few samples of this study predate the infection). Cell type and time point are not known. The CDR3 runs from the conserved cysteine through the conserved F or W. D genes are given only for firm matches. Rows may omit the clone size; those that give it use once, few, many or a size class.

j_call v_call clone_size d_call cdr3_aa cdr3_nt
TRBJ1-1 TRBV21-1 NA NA CASSKWGGTEAFF TGTGCCAGCAGCAAGTGGGGAGGCACTGAAGCTTTCTTT
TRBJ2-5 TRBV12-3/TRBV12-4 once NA CASSPHSWQETQYF TGTGCCAGCAGTCCCCACAGCTGGCAAGAGACCCAGTACTTC
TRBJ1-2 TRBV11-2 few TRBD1 CASSPLRQGEEDYGYTF TGTGCCAGCAGCCCGCTTAGACAGGGGGAAGAGGACTATGGCTACACCTTC
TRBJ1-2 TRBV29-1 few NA CSVGQPLYGYTF TGCAGCGTTGGACAGCCCCTTTATGGCTACACCTTC
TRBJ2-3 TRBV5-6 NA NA CASSLWSQGLIQDTQYF TGTGCCAGCAGCTTGTGGTCCCAGGGGTTGATCCAAGATACGCAGTATTTT
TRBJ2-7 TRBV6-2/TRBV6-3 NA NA CASSYWETYEQYF TGTGCCAGCAGTTATTGGGAAACCTACGAGCAGTACTTC
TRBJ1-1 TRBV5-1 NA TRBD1 CASAGQGGRTEAFF TGCGCCAGCGCCGGACAGGGCGGACGAACTGAAGCTTTCTTT
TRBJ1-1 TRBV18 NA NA CASSPPGRATEAFF TGTGCCAGCTCACCCCCGGGACGGGCCACTGAAGCTTTCTTT
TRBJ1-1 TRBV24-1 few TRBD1 CATSDSGGAVAFF TGTGCCACCAGTGATTCAGGGGGCGCTGTTGCTTTCTTT
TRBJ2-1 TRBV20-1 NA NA CSARRHLSSYNEQFF TGCAGTGCTAGAAGGCACTTGAGCTCCTACAATGAGCAGTTCTTC
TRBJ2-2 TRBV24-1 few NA CATSDWQGPTGELFF TGTGCCACCAGTGATTGGCAGGGTCCAACCGGGGAGCTGTTTTTT
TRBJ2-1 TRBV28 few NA CASSLAPKQFF TGTGCCAGCAGCCTCGCCCCTAAGCAGTTCTTC
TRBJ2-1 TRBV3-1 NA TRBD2 CASSQEGLAGSRQFF TGTGCCAGCAGCCAAGAGGGACTAGCGGGATCTAGGCAGTTCTTC
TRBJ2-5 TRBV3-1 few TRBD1 CASSSGTGNFDF TGTGCCAGCAGCTCCGGGACAGGGAACTTCGACTTC
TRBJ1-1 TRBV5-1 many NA CASSLQGSEAFF TGCGCCAGCAGCTTGCAGGGTAGTGAAGCTTTCTTT
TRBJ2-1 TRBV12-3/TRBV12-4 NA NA CASSLWGPGSNEQFF TGTGCCAGCAGTTTATGGGGACCGGGGAGCAATGAGCAGTTCTTC
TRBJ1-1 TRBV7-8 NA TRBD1 CASSSPGTGDTEAFF TGTGCCAGCAGCAGCCCCGGGACAGGGGACACTGAAGCTTTCTTT
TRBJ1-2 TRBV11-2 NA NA CASSLVSGPPNYGYTF TGTGCCAGCAGCTTAGTTTCAGGGCCCCCTAACTATGGCTACACCTTC
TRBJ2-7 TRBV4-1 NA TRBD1 CASSLPRQGVRNEQYF TGCGCCAGCAGCCTCCCTCGACAGGGGGTCCGAAACGAGCAGTACTTC
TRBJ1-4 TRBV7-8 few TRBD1 CASSTDRGLWEKLFF TGTGCCAGCAGCACAGACAGGGGCCTATGGGAAAAACTGTTTTTT
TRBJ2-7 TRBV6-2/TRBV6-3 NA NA CASSSRHYGSYEQYF TGTGCCAGCAGTTCCCGTCACTACGGGTCCTACGAGCAGTACTTC
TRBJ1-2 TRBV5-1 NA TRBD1 CASSLGTGNLIYGYTF TGCGCCAGCAGCTTGGGGACAGGGAACTTGATCTATGGCTACACCTTC